This T cell receptor (beta chain) was profiled in a study of T cells in Graves' hyperthyroidism and ophthalmopathy. The table lists this clonotype with many counts. The antigen remains unidentified. CDR3 length: 15 amino acids. The trim removed 6 bases at V and 3 bases at J, leaving 6 bases unmatched. Per the germline V gene, CDR1 is LGHNT and CDR2 is FRNRAP. Findings and caveats of the study: Through a model of 13 V-J features, ophthalmopathy was separated from stable hyperthyroidism. Clonotypes that were expanded in thyroid above 0.001 mostly appeared in blood too.

Uncontrolled infection, other autoimmune disease, pregnancy or lactation disqualified patients from enrolment. The authors took PBMCs from roughly 10 ml fresh peripheral blood. Amplification of TCR beta CDR3 regions was performed using RNA transcripts as template. An initial round of RT-PCR targeting the TCR CDR3 relied on the HTBI primer set. One entry per CDR3 protein, called by TCRdb with MiXCR from the multiplex PCR reads. The table shows roughly 380,000 distinct CDR3 sequences, with roughly 13% occurring only once. The V and J genes are TRBV12-5 and TRBJ2-1; TRBD2 agrees at 9 bases. The source is a woman aged 60-75 years with Graves' hyperthyroidism. What was sequenced was blood. Here the CDR3 reads CASGNSGSSYNEQFF. In DNA form, the CDR3 reads TGTGCTAGTGGCAATAGCGGGAGTAGCTACAATGAGCAGTTCTTC.